One T cell receptor (beta chain) is described in this entry. These data are taken from a study of blood T cell repertoires in COVID-19. Turning to the study itself: Acute-phase and convalescent COVID-19 samples originated in the United States, Italy and Spain. Nucleic acid was either cDNA or gDNA, and it came from T cells, B-cell-depleted T cells, or PBMCs.

In the original analysis: The assay estimated nucleated cells by amplifying reference gene primers. Data came from immunoSEQ multiplex PCR; TCRdb stores just in-frame clones and leaves some out. The V and J calls and clone size were taken over from that table, and D and trimming were inferred from the DNA. Here the sample spans under 250,000 clones, about 83% being singletons. The sequence came from a woman aged 40 to 50 who had recovered from COVID-19. The material sequenced was peripheral blood.

Here the CDR3 DNA reads TGTGCCAGCAGCTCCGGACAGGGCTCCTACAATGAGCAGTTCTTC. This translates into CASSSGQGSYNEQFF. V and J are TRBV7-2 and TRBJ2-1; 8 bases align to TRBD1. Germline CDR1 is SGHTA and CDR2 is FQGNSA. After removal of 4 bases from V and 0 bases from J, the junction contained 2 bases not matched to a gene. The CDR3 runs 15 residues.